This TCR beta chain was sequenced for a study of T cell responses to AZD1222 COVID-19 vaccine. CDR3 length: 15 residues. Study-level findings and limits: Only 5 or 6 people who got AZD1222 tested seropositive at baseline. Most donors were white British and more were female, and clonal diversity was possibly underestimated.

This clone was seen only once. No antigen is known for it. The protocol was immunoSEQ multiplex PCR, while the TCRdb copy is restricted to in-frame clones and leaves out a portion. The sample has roughly 130,000 clones; about 90% are singletons. The input for sequencing was peripheral blood, taken on day 0 of AZD1222 vaccination. This chain links TRBV21-1 with TRBJ2-1; the DNA was not compared with TRBD2, the D call given in the table. TRBV21-1 is a recognized pseudogene. The clonotype was recovered from an adult in good health. In DNA form, the CDR3 reads TGTGCCAGCAGCAGATTTGGTCGCCCGGTGGATGAGCAGTTCTTC. Translated: CASSRFGRPVDEQFF.